The present T cell receptor beta chain was sequenced within a study of graft-versus-host responses after intestinal transplantation. Study-level information: Those transplanted obtained multivisceral, liver-intestinal, or isolated intestinal grafts. Every recipient had anti-thymocyte globulin induction and roughly three years of tacrolimus plus steroids. The study's findings and limits: Detected in recipient marrow were GvH clones, some of which were first observed in ileum or blood.

The CDR3 spans 14 residues. V shed 5 bases and J shed 2 bases, with 10 bases lying between them. CDR1 SGHTA and CDR2 FQGNSA come from the germline V gene. About this clone itself: Its cognate antigen is unknown.

Libraries were prepared by immunoSEQ multiplex PCR; TCRdb keeps only in-frame clonotypes and omits some of them. The data contain 110,000 to 150,000 clones, nearly 95% of them singletons. The sequence was obtained from a human donor who received an intestinal transplant. The gene calls are TRBV7-2 and TRBJ2-1; a possible D gene is TRBD2 (6 bases). The sequences come from unstimulated CD4+ T cells sorted from spleen or lymph node cells, collected before intestinal transplant. Here the CDR3 reads CASSRGAAYNEQFF. The CDR3 DNA follows: TGTGCCAGCAGCCGCGGGGCAGCCTACAATGAGCAGTTCTTC. The full variable domain, completed using reference TRBV7-2 and TRBJ2-1, is GAGVSQSPSNKVTEKGKDVELRCDPISGHTALYWYRQSLGQGLEFLIYFQGNSAPDKSGLPSDRFSAERTGGSVSTLTIQRTQQEDSAVYLCASSRGAAYNEQFFGPGTRLTVL.